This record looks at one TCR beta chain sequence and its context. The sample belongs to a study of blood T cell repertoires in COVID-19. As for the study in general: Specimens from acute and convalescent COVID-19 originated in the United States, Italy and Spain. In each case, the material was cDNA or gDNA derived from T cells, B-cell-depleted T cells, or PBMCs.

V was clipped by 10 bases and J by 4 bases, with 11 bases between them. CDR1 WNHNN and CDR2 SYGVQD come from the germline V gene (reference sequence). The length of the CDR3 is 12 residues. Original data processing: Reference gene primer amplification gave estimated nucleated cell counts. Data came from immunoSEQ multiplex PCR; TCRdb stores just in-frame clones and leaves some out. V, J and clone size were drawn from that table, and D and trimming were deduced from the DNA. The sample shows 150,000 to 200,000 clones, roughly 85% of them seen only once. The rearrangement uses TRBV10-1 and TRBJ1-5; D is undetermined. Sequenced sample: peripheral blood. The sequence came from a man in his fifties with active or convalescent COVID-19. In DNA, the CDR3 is TGCGCCACCCCTGACAAAAATCAGCCCCAGCATTTT. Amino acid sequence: CATPDKNQPQHF.